This T cell receptor (beta chain) is from a study of T and B cells in COVID-19 patients. For the study at large: Peripheral blood came from COVID-19 patients with active infection or after recovery.

TRB was amplified from about 250-500 ng of blood genomic DNA. This clonotype has at least ten counts. BIOMED2 TRB-A/B primer pools were used in multiplex TRB PCR. TCRdb processed the multiplex PCR reads anew with MiXCR; each CDR3 protein has one entry. Of a few thousand distinct CDR3 sequences in the sample, 26% were seen once. The sequence came from a human donor with active COVID-19. The sample comprised blood.

The chain's CDR3 is CASSLPPTANYGYTF. The CDR3 DNA reads TGTGCCAGCAGTCTCCCACCTACGGCTAACTATGGCTACACCTTC. This chain uses TRBV6-2 or TRBV6-3 with TRBJ1-2; D remains ambiguous. From germline, CDR1 is MNHEY and CDR2 SVGEGT. V was clipped by 5 bases and J by 0 bases, with 13 bases between them. The CDR3 consists of 15 residues.